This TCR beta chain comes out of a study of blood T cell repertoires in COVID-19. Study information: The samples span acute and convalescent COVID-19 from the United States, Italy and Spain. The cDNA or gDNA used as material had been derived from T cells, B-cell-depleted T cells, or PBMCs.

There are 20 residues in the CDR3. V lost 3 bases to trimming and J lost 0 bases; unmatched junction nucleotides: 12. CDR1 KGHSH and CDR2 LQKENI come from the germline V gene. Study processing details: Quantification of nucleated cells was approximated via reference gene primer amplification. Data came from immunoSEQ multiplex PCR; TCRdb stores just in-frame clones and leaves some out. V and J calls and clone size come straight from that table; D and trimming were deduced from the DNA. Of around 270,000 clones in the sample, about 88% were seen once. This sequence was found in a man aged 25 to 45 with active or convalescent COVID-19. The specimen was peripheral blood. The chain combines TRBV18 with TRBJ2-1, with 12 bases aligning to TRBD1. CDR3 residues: CASSPWDRGHILSSYNEQFF. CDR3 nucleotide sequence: TGTGCCAGCTCACCTTGGGACAGGGGGCATATACTGAGCTCCTACAATGAGCAGTTCTTC.